The entry below describes one T cell receptor beta chain. Its antigen is unidentified. The sample comes from a study of T cell responses to AZD1222 COVID-19 vaccine. V lost 0 bases to trimming and J lost 1 base, with 11 bases between them. This CDR3 spans 15 amino acids. Germline CDR1 reads SGDLS; CDR2 reads YYNGEE. Clones were read by immunoSEQ multiplex PCR, and TCRdb kept only the in-frame ones, dropping some. The sample holds roughly 170,000 clones, approximately 94% seen once. Study results and limitations: After the peak T cell response, and only then, were repertoires sampled. Compared with day 0, the breadth and depth of the Spike-specific TCR repertoire rose significantly after two doses of AZD1222. Targets within unmutated variant regions were reportedly found for nearly half of spike-specific TCRs.

The input for sequencing was peripheral blood, taken 28 days after the second AZD1222 dose. The genes are TRBV9 and TRBJ2-7; possibly TRBD1 for D (6 bases). The TCR comes from an adult who received the AZD1222 COVID-19 vaccine. The CDR3 bases are TGTGCCAGCAGCGTAGGGGACAACGGGTCCTACGAGCAGTACTTC. It encodes CASSVGDNGSYEQYF.